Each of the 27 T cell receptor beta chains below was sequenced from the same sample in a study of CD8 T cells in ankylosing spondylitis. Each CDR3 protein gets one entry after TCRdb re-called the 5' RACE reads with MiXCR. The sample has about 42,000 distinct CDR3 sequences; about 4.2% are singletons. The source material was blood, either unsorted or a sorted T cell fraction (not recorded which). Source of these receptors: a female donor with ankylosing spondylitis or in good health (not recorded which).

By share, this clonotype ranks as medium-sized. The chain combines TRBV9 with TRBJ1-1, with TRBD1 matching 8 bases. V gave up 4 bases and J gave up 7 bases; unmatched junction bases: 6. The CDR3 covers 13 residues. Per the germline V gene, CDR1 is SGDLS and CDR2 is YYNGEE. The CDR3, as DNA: TGTGCCAGCAGCTTAGGACAGGGATATGAAGCTTTCTTT. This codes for CASSLGQGYEAFF.

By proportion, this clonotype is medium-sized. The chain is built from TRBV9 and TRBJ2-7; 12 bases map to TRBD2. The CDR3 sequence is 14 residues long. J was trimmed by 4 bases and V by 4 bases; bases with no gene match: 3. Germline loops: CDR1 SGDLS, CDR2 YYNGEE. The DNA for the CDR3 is TGTGCCAGCAGCCGAGGACTAGCGGGGTACGAGCAGTACTTC. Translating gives CASSRGLAGYEQYF.

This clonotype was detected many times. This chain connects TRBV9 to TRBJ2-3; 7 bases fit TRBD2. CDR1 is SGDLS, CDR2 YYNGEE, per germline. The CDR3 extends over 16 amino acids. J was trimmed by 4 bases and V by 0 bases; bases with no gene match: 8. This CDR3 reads CASSVGLGRGSDTQYF. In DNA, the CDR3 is TGTGCCAGCAGCGTAGGTTTGGGGAGGGGATCAGATACGCAGTATTTT.

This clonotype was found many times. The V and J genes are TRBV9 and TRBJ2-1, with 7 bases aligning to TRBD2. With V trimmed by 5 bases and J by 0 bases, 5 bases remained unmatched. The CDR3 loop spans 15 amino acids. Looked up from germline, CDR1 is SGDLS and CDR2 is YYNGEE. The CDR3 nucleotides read TGTGCCAGCAGTTCCGGGGGGAGCTCCTACAATGAGCAGTTCTTC. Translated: CASSSGGSSYNEQFF.

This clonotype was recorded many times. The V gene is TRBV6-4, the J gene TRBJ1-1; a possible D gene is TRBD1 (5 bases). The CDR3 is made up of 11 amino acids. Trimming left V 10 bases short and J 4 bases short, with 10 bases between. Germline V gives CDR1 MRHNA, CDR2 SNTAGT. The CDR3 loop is CANAGTTEAFF. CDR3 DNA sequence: TGTGCCAACGCAGGGACCACTGAAGCTTTCTTT.

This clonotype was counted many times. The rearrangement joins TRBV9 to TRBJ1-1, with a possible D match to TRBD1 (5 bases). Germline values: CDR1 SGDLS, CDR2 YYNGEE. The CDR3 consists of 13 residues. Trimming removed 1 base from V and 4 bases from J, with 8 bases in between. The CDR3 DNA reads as TGTGCCAGCAGCGTAAGGGGAGGCACTGAAGCTTTCTTT. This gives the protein CASSVRGGTEAFF.

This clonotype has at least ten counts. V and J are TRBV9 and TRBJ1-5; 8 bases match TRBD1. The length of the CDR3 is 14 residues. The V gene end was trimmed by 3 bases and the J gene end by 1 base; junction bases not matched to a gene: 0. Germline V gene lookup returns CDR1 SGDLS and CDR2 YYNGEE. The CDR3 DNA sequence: TGTGCCAGCAGCGGACAGGGGAGCAATCAGCCCCAGCATTTT. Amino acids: CASSGQGSNQPQHF.

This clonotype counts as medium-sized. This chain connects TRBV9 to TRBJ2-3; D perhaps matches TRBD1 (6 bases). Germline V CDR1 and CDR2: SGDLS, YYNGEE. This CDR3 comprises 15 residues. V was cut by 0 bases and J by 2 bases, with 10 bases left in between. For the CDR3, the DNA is TGTGCCAGCAGCGTAGATGGACAGATCACAGATACGCAGTATTTT. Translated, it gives CASSVDGQITDTQYF.

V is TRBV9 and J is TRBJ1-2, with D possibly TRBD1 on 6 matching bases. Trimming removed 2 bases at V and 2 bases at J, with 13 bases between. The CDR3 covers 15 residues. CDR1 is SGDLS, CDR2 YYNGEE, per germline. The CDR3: CASSVGTSQNYGYTF. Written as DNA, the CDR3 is TGTGCCAGCAGCGTTGGGACATCCCAGAACTATGGCTACACCTTC.

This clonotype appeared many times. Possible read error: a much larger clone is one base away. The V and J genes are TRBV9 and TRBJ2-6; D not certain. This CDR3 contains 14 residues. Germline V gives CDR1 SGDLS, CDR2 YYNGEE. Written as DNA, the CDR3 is TGTGCCAGCACCACTTCCTCTGGGTCCAACGTCCTGACTTTC. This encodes CASTTSSGSNVLTF.

CDR3: CASSRDILTYEQYF. The CDR3 coding sequence is TGTGCCAGCAGCCGGGACATCTTAACCTACGAGCAGTACTTC. The genes are TRBV9 and TRBJ2-7; tentative D call: TRBD1 (6 bases). Germline V CDR1 and CDR2: SGDLS, YYNGEE. Trimming pared 4 bases from V and 2 bases from J, leaving 13 bases between. The CDR3 extends over 14 amino acids.

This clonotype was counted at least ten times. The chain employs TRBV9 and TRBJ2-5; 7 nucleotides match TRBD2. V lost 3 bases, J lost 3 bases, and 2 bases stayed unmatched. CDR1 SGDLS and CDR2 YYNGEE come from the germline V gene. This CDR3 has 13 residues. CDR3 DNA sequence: TGTGCCAGCAGCGCTGCGGGGGAAGAGACCCAGTACTTC. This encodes CASSAAGEETQYF. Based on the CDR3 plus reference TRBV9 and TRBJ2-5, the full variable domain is DSGVTQTPKHLITATGQRVTLRCSPRSGDLSVYWYQQSLDQGLQFLIQYYNGEERAKGNILERFSAQQFPDLHSELNLSSLELGDSALYFCASSAAGEETQYFGPGTRLLVL.

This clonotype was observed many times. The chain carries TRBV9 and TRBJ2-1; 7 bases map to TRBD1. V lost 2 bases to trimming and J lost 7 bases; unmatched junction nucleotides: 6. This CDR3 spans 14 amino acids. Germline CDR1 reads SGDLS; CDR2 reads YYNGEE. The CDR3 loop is CASSVTGAKNEQFF. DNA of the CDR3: TGTGCCAGCAGCGTCACAGGGGCGAAGAATGAGCAGTTCTTC.

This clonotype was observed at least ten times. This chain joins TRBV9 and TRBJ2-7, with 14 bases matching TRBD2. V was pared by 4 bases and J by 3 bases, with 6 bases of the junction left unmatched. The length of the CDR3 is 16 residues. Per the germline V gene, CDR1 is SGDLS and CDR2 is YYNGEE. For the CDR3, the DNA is TGTGCCAGCAGCTCGACGGGGACTAGCGGGGGCTACGAGCAGTACTTC. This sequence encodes CASSSTGTSGGYEQYF.

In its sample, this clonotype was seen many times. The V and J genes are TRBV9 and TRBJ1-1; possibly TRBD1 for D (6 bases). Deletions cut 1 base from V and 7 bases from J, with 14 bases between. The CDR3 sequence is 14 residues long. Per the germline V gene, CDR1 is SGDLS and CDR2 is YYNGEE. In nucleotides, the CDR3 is TGTGCCAGCAGCGTAAGGGTAGGGGGGGGTGAAGCTTTCTTT. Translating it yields CASSVRVGGGEAFF. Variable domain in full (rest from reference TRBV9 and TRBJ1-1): DSGVTQTPKHLITATGQRVTLRCSPRSGDLSVYWYQQSLDQGLQFLIQYYNGEERAKGNILERFSAQQFPDLHSELNLSSLELGDSALYFCASSVRVGGGEAFFGQGTRLTVV.

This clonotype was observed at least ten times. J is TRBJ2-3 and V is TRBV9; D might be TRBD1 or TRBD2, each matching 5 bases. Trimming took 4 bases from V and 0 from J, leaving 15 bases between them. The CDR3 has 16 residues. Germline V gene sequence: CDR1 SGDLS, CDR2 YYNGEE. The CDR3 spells CASSTRDGRSTDTQYF. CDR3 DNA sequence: TGTGCCAGCAGCACCCGGGACGGAAGGAGCACAGATACGCAGTATTTT.

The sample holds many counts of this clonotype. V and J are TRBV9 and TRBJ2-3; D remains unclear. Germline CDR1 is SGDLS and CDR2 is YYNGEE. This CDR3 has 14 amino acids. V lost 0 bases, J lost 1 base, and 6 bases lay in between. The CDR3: CASSVGLGTDTQYF. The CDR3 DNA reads TGTGCCAGCAGCGTAGGTCTTGGCACAGATACGCAGTATTTT.

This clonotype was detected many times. As DNA, the CDR3 is TGTGCCAGCAGGCATCGGGATAACTATGGCTACACCTTC. It codes for CASRHRDNYGYTF. This rearrangement joins TRBV9 to TRBJ1-2, with D unresolved. The V gene's germline CDR1 is SGDLS and CDR2 YYNGEE. Deletions cut 5 bases from V and 1 base from J, with 9 bases between. The CDR3 totals 13 residues.

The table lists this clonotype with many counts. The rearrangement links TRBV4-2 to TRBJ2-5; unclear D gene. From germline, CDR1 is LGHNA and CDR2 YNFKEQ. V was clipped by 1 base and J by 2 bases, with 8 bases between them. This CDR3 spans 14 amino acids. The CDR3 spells CASSQGTHQETQYF. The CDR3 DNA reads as TGTGCCAGCAGCCAAGGGACGCATCAAGAGACCCAGTACTTC.

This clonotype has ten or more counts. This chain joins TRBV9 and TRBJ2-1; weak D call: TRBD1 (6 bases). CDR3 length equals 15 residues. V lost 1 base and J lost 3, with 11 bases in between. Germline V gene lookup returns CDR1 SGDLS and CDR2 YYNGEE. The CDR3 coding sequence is TGTGCCAGCAGCGTAACAGGGAGTGACTACAATGAGCAGTTCTTC. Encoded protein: CASSVTGSDYNEQFF. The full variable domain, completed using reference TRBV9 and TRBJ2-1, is DSGVTQTPKHLITATGQRVTLRCSPRSGDLSVYWYQQSLDQGLQFLIQYYNGEERAKGNILERFSAQQFPDLHSELNLSSLELGDSALYFCASSVTGSDYNEQFFGPGTRLTVL.

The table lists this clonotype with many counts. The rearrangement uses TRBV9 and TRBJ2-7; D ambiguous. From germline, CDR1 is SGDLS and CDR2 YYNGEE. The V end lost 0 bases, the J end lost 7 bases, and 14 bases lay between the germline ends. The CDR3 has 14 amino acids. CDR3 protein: CASSVDPLVWEQYF. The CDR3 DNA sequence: TGTGCCAGCAGCGTAGACCCACTGGTTTGGGAGCAGTACTTC. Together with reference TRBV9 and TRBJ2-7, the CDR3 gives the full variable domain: DSGVTQTPKHLITATGQRVTLRCSPRSGDLSVYWYQQSLDQGLQFLIQYYNGEERAKGNILERFSAQQFPDLHSELNLSSLELGDSALYFCASSVDPLVWEQYFGPGTRLTVT.

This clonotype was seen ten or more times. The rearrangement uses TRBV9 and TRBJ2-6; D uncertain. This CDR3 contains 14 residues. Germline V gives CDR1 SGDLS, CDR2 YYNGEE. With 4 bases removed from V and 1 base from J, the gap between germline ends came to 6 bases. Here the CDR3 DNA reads TGTGCCAGCAGCCCCCAATCTGGGGCCAACGTCCTGACTTTC. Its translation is CASSPQSGANVLTF. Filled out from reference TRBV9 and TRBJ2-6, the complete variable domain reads DSGVTQTPKHLITATGQRVTLRCSPRSGDLSVYWYQQSLDQGLQFLIQYYNGEERAKGNILERFSAQQFPDLHSELNLSSLELGDSALYFCASSPQSGANVLTFGAGSRLTVL.

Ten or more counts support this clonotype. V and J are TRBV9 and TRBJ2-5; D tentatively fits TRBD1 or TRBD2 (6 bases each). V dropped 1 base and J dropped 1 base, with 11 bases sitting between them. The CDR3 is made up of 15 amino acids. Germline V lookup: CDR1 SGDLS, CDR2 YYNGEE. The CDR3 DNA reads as TGTGCCAGCAGCGTATCGGGGGCCTCCCAAGAGACCCAGTACTTC. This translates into CASSVSGASQETQYF. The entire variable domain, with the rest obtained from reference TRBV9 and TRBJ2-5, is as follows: DSGVTQTPKHLITATGQRVTLRCSPRSGDLSVYWYQQSLDQGLQFLIQYYNGEERAKGNILERFSAQQFPDLHSELNLSSLELGDSALYFCASSVSGASQETQYFGPGTRLLVL.

The CDR3 sequence: CASSVGEGRESEAFF. CDR3 DNA sequence: TGTGCCAGCAGCGTCGGGGAGGGACGGGAATCTGAAGCTTTCTTT. This chain joins TRBV9 and TRBJ1-1; TRBD1 might be the D (5 bases). The germline V gene encodes CDR1 SGDLS and CDR2 YYNGEE. V lost 2 bases and J lost 6, with 17 bases in between. The CDR3 loop spans 15 amino acids.

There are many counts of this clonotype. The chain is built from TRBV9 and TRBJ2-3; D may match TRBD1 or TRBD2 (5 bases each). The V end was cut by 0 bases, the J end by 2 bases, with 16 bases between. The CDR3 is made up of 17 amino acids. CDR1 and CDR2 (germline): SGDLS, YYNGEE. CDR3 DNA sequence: TGTGCCAGCAGCGTAGTATCAGGGACGCCCCACACAGATACGCAGTATTTT. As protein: CASSVVSGTPHTDTQYF.

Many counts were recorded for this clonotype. The CDR3 DNA follows: TGTGCCAGCAGCGTAGATGCAGGGGGCGATTCACCCCTCCACTTT. Protein: CASSVDAGGDSPLHF. The chain couples TRBV9 to TRBJ1-6; 8 bases align to TRBD1. The CDR3 consists of 15 residues. V was pared by 0 bases and J by 8 bases, with 4 bases of the junction left unmatched. Germline CDR1 is SGDLS and CDR2 is YYNGEE.

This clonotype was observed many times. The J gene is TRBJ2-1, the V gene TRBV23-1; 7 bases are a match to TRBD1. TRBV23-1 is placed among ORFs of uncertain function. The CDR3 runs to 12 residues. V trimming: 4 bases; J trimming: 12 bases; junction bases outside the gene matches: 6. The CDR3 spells CASSRSQGWQFF. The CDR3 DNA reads TGCGCCAGCAGTCGATCACAGGGGTGGCAGTTCTTC.